These 13 T cell receptor beta chains share one sample of origin, sequenced in a study of T-cell memory formation after mild COVID-19. TCRdb called the 5' RACE reads again in MiXCR, with one record for every CDR3 protein. Here the sample spans tens of thousands of distinct CDR3 sequences, more than 13% being singletons. The sequenced sample consisted of PBMCs or a T cell subset sorted from them (not recorded which). These receptors all come from a man aged 18 to 29 who had mild COVID-19 (a few samples of this study predate the infection). Cell type and time point are not known.

This clonotype has only a few counts. The rearrangement links TRBV12-3 or TRBV12-4 to TRBJ2-3; D is ambiguous. This CDR3 has 15 amino acids. The V end lost 3 bases, the J end lost 2 bases, and 12 bases lay between the germline ends. The CDR3 reads CASSFSSYYTDTQYF. CDR3 bases: TGTGCCAGCAGTTTTTCCAGTTACTACACAGATACGCAGTATTTT.

The rearrangement uses TRBV7-9 and TRBJ2-1; D is unclear. The germline CDR1 and CDR2 sequences are SEHNR and FQNEAQ (reference sequence). Trimming took 5 bases from V and 0 from J, leaving 8 bases between them. This CDR3 is 14 amino acids long. CDR3 sequence: CASSPLGSYNEQFF. The CDR3 DNA is TGTGCCAGCAGCCCCCTGGGCTCCTACAATGAGCAGTTCTTC.

The chain recombines TRBV7-9 with TRBJ2-2; D is ambiguous. The CDR3 spans 13 residues. Germline V lookup: CDR1 SEHNR, CDR2 FQNEAQ (reference sequence). V was shortened by 5 bases and J by 6 bases, with 10 bases between the two germline ends. DNA of the CDR3: TGTGCCAGCAGCACCTTTGACGCCGGGGAGCTGTTTTTT. Its protein product is CASSTFDAGELFF.

This clonotype was observed a few times. This rearrangement joins TRBV6-5 to TRBJ2-2; 7 bases are a match to TRBD2. With V trimmed by 2 bases and J by 1 base, 1 base remained unmatched. Germline V lookup: CDR1 MNHEY, CDR2 SVGAGI. CDR3 length: 15 residues. The DNA for the CDR3 is TGTGCCAGCAGTTACGCTAGCGGGAACACCGGGGAGCTGTTTTTT. Protein sequence: CASSYASGNTGELFF.

This clonotype was recorded a few times. The chain carries TRBV7-9 and TRBJ2-7, with D perhaps given as TRBD1 or TRBD2 (5 bases each). V was clipped by 3 bases and J by 3 bases, with 12 bases between them. The CDR3 is 14 amino acids. The germline gives CDR1 SEHNR, CDR2 FQNEAQ (reference sequence). The CDR3 protein is CASSLTRDGYEQYV. CDR3 sequence (DNA): TGTGCCAGCAGCTTGACACGGGACGGCTACGAGCAGTACGTC.

This clonotype was seen a handful of times. The genes are TRBV4-3 and TRBJ2-7; 7 bases match TRBD2. The CDR3 sequence is 15 residues long. Germline V gene lookup returns CDR1 LGHNA and CDR2 YSLEER. V shed 0 bases, J shed 5 bases, and the junction held 7 bases outside the gene matches. CDR3 nucleotide sequence: TGCGCCAGCAGCCAAGATGCCACAACTAGCGACGAGCAGTACTTC. This encodes CASSQDATTSDEQYF.

There are a few counts of this clonotype. The chain employs TRBV5-5 and TRBJ2-3, with D possibly matching TRBD1 (6 bases). Germline assignment: CDR1 SGHKS and CDR2 YYEKEE (reference sequence). Trimming shortened V by 4 bases and J by 3 bases, and 21 bases separated the two germline ends. This CDR3 comprises 17 residues. DNA of the CDR3: TGTGCCAGCAGCCCCAGGCCAGGGGCCTCGTGGACAGATACGCAGTATTTT. This codes for CASSPRPGASWTDTQYF.

V is TRBV15 and J is TRBJ2-7; 7 nucleotides align to TRBD2. Germline V gene data show CDR1 as LNHNV and CDR2 as YYDKDF (reference sequence). V gave up 1 base and J gave up 4 bases; unmatched junction bases: 1. CDR3 length: 13 residues. In DNA form, the CDR3 reads TGTGCCACCAGCAGAGGACTAGCTTACGAGCAGTACGTC. Translation: CATSRGLAYEQYV.

This clonotype was observed a few times. The chain carries TRBV6-5 and TRBJ1-1; D remains ambiguous. This CDR3 has 13 residues. Germline V gene lookup returns CDR1 MNHEY and CDR2 SVGAGI. Trimming left V 6 bases short and J 2 bases short, with 10 bases between. The CDR3 loop is CASRLSRNTEAFF. In nucleotides, the CDR3 is TGTGCCAGCAGGCTGAGTAGAAACACTGAAGCTTTCTTT.

This chain joins TRBV27 and TRBJ2-5, with D perhaps TRBD1 (7 bases). Germline assignment: CDR1 MNHEY and CDR2 SMNVEV (reference sequence). The CDR3 sequence is 15 residues long. V was cut by 1 base and J by 5 bases, with 14 bases left in between. The CDR3, as DNA: TGTGCCAGCAGTTTATTGACAGGGAGGCAGGAGACCCAGTACTTC. Translating gives CASSLLTGRQETQYF.

This clonotype was recorded a few times. The genes are TRBV19 and TRBJ1-6; D ambiguous. Trimming took off 10 bases at V and 7 bases at J, with 17 bases between the two ends. This CDR3 contains 14 residues. Germline V gene sequence: CDR1 LNHDA, CDR2 SQIVND (reference sequence). In nucleotides, the CDR3 is TGTGCCACTCAAGCGGGGAGTAGGAATTCACCCCTCCACTTT. This translates into CATQAGSRNSPLHF.

DNA for the CDR3: TGTGCCAGCAGGGACGGCTCCTACGAGCAGTACTTC. It codes for CASRDGSYEQYF. The chain carries TRBV12-3 or TRBV12-4 and TRBJ2-7; D remains unclear. Trimming took off 6 bases at V and 0 bases at J, with 6 bases between the two ends. The CDR3 has 12 residues.

The chain carries TRBV7-6 and TRBJ2-2, with 10 bases that match TRBD2. The junction had 2 bases not matched to a gene; V was cut back by 5 bases and J by 2 bases. The germline V gene has CDR1 SGHVS and CDR2 FNYEAQ. This CDR3 has 15 residues. The CDR3 region is CASSELAGNTGELFF. The DNA for the CDR3 is TGTGCCAGCAGCGAACTAGCGGGAAACACCGGGGAGCTGTTTTTT.